This T cell receptor beta chain stems from a study of T cell repertoires in cytomegalovirus infection. TCRdb used MiXCR to reprocess the reads, holding one entry per CDR3 protein. Altogether hundreds of thousands of distinct CDR3 sequences are present, approximately 24% being singletons, with the ten largest covering 7.5% to 9%. This clonotype was seen many times. Sequencing input: CD8+ T cells from PBMCs. This clonotype was obtained from a human donor in good health (CMV status not recorded). Some clones in this sample may be carry-over from other donors' samples.

The CDR3 DNA reads as TGTGCCATCAGCCCCGACAGGGGAGATTCAAATGAAAAACTGTTTTTT. It encodes CAISPDRGDSNEKLFF. J is TRBJ1-4 and V is TRBV10-3; 8 bases are shared with TRBD1. This CDR3 has 16 amino acids. CDR1 is ENHRY and CDR2 is SYGVKD in the germline V gene. Trimming removed 6 bases from V and 5 bases from J; junction bases left unmatched: 11.